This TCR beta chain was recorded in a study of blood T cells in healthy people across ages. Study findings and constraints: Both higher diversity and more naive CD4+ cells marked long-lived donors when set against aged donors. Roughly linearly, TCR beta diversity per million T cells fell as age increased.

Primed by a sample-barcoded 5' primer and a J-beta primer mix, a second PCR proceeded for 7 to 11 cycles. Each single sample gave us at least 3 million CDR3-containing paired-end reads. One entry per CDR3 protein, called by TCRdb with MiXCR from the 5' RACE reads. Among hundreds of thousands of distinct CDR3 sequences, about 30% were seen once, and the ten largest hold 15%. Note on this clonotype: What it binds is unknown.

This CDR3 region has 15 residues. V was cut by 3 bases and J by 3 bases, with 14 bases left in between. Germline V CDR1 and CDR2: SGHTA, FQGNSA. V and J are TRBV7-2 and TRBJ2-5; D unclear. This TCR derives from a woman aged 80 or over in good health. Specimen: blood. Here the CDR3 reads CASSFVLPGKETQYF. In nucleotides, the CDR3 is TGTGCCAGCAGCTTCGTTCTCCCAGGAAAAGAGACCCAGTACTTC.